What follows are 25 T cell receptor beta chains derived from one specimen sequenced in a study of early T cells in non-severe SARS-CoV-2 infection. Using its own MiXCR run on the 5' RACE reads, TCRdb lists one record per CDR3 protein. The sample includes some 25,000 distinct CDR3 sequences, approximately 5.4% of them seen just once. The material sequenced was whole blood. The receptor set was obtained from an adult who was a healthcare worker with PCR-confirmed SARS-CoV-2 infection or an uninfected control (not recorded which).

V usage is TRBV15 and J usage is TRBJ2-4; D is unresolved. The CDR3 spans 19 residues. Germline V lookup: CDR1 LNHNV, CDR2 YYDKDF (reference sequence). V dropped 0 bases and J dropped 0 bases, with 18 bases sitting between them. CDR3 region: CATSRERARSVGAKNIQYF. CDR3 in DNA: TGTGCCACCAGCAGAGAACGGGCCAGAAGTGTGGGAGCCAAAAACATTCAGTACTTC.

This clonotype was counted between two and nine times. The chain couples TRBV28 to TRBJ2-7; weak D call: TRBD2 (5 bases). V was clipped by 5 bases and J by 12 bases, with 17 bases between them. The CDR3 is 12 residues long. CDR1 is MDHEN and CDR2 is SYDVKM in the germline V gene. The CDR3 sequence: CASSQALERVYF. CDR3 DNA: TGTGCCAGCAGTCAGGCTTTGGAGAGGGTGTACTTC.

This clonotype appeared many times. The chain combines TRBV10-3 with TRBJ2-2; 12 bases line up with TRBD2. Germline values: CDR1 ENHRY, CDR2 SYGVKD. Trimming cost V 8 bases and J 7 bases; bases outside gene matches: 2. There are 13 residues in the CDR3. The CDR3 spells CAIGLAGHGELFF. CDR3 coding DNA: TGTGCCATCGGACTAGCGGGACACGGGGAGCTGTTTTTT.

This clonotype was counted ten times or more. The V and J genes are TRBV12-3 or TRBV12-4 and TRBJ2-7; a weak D match, TRBD2 (6 bases). There are 15 residues in the CDR3. Trimming left V 6 bases short and J 4 bases short, with 19 bases between. CDR3 amino acids: CASRPGPGLPYEQYF. CDR3 coding DNA: TGTGCCAGCAGGCCTGGACCGGGACTTCCATACGAGCAGTACTTC.

At least ten counts were recorded for this clonotype. This chain uses TRBV28 with TRBJ1-5; TRBD1 matches at 9 bases. Trimming took 5 bases from V and 6 from J; bases not matched to a gene: 5. The CDR3 has 14 amino acids. CDR1 and CDR2 (germline): MDHEN, SYDVKM. The CDR3 sequence: CASSRTGVSQPQHF. CDR3 coding DNA: TGTGCCAGCAGTAGGACAGGGGTTTCTCAGCCCCAGCATTTT. The complete variable domain, with remaining parts taken from reference TRBV28 and TRBJ1-5, reads DVKVTQSSRYLVKRTGEKVFLECVQDMDHENMFWYRQDPGLGLRLIYFSYDVKMKEKGDIPEGYSVSREKKERFSLILESASTNQTSMYLCASSRTGVSQPQHFGDGTRLSIL.

The sample holds many counts of this clonotype. This chain joins TRBV19 and TRBJ2-1; D assignment may be TRBD1 or TRBD2 (5 bases each). CDR1 and CDR2 from the germline V gene are LNHDA and SQIVND (reference sequence). V was pared by 5 bases and J by 1 base, with 12 bases between. CDR3 length: 15 residues. The CDR3 region is CASSPEGRSYNEQFF. Here the CDR3 DNA reads TGTGCCAGTAGTCCCGAGGGGCGGTCCTACAATGAGCAGTTCTTC.

The J gene is TRBJ2-5, the V gene TRBV12-3 or TRBV12-4, with 10 bases aligning to TRBD2. The J segment lost 0 bases and the V segment lost 3 bases, leaving 16 bases of the junction unmatched. CDR3 length: 20 amino acids. The CDR3 sequence is CASSLLAGAVGTPNQETQYF. The CDR3 nucleotides read TGTGCCAGCAGTTTGCTAGCGGGGGCCGTGGGAACGCCTAACCAAGAGACCCAGTACTTC.

This clonotype has a count of ten or more. V and J are TRBV20-1 and TRBJ2-3, with D possibly being TRBD2 (5 bases). The ends were cut back, 6 bases at V and 6 bases at J, with 22 bases in the middle. Germline V gene sequence: CDR1 DFQATT, CDR2 SNEGSKA (reference sequence). CDR3 length equals 15 residues. The CDR3 loop is CSAQSAGVRGDTQYF. The CDR3 DNA sequence: TGCAGTGCCCAATCGGCCGGGGTCAGAGGGGATACGCAGTATTTT.

Many counts were recorded for this clonotype. V usage is TRBV6-2 or TRBV6-3 and J usage is TRBJ2-7; tentatively, D is TRBD1 or TRBD2 (5 bases each). Trimming pared 3 bases from V and 8 bases from J, leaving 8 bases between. The CDR3 length is 11 residues. Germline V gene lookup returns CDR1 MNHEY and CDR2 SVGEGT. The CDR3 loop is CASSYGTKQYF. CDR3 coding DNA: TGTGCCAGCAGTTATGGGACCAAGCAGTACTTC.

The rearrangement uses TRBV14 and TRBJ1-1; D is undetermined. V was clipped by 1 base and J by 4 bases, with 16 bases between them. This CDR3 spans 16 amino acids. The germline CDR1 and CDR2 sequences are SGHDN and FVKESK. CDR3 bases: TGTGCCAGCAGCCAAGCTTTTGCCTCAGGCGGCACTGAAGCTTTCTTT. It yields the protein CASSQAFASGGTEAFF.

This clonotype occurred many times. The rearrangement uses TRBV2 and TRBJ2-1, with D possibly called TRBD1 or TRBD2 (5 bases each). This CDR3 has 14 residues. Between the trimmed V and J ends, which lost 5 bases and 6 bases, there was a span of 14 bases. In germline, CDR1 is SNHLY, CDR2 FYNNEI. CDR3: CASSYRDGLNEQFF. The CDR3 DNA reads TGTGCCAGCAGTTACCGGGACGGCCTCAATGAGCAGTTCTTC.

In regard to this clonotype: This may be a read error: a much more frequent sequence differs by one nucleotide. This chain uses TRBV12-5 with TRBJ2-4, with TRBD2 as a possible D gene (5 bases). This CDR3 contains 14 residues. Germline V lookup: CDR1 LGHNT, CDR2 FRNRAP. The CDR3, as DNA: TGTGCTAGTACTGATTATCTAGCCAAAGACATTCAGTACTTC. Translating it yields CASTDYLAKDIQYF.

The J gene is TRBJ1-1, the V gene TRBV12-3 or TRBV12-4, with unresolved D. This CDR3 region has 13 residues. V shed 1 base and J shed 1 base, with 4 bases lying between them. CDR3 amino acids: CASSLVTNTEAFF. DNA for the CDR3: TGTGCCAGCAGTTTAGTTACGAACACTGAAGCTTTCTTT.

At least ten counts were recorded for this clonotype. This chain joins TRBV5-6 and TRBJ1-5; D remains ambiguous. The CDR3 length is 14 residues. The germline V gene has CDR1 SGHDT and CDR2 YYEEEE. V was trimmed by 0 bases and J by 3 bases, leaving 7 bases between them. The CDR3 region is CASSLGQLNQPQHF. CDR3 DNA: TGTGCCAGCAGCTTGGGGCAGCTCAATCAGCCCCAGCATTTT.

This clonotype was found many times. The J gene is TRBJ2-1, the V gene TRBV11-2; 8 bases are shared with TRBD1. The CDR3 spans 18 residues. V shed 6 bases and J 3 bases; nucleotides not matched to a gene: 16. CDR1 is SGHAT and CDR2 is FQNNGV in the germline V gene. CDR3 sequence reads: CASRPPPFRGLNYNEQFF. The CDR3 DNA is TGTGCCAGCAGACCACCTCCCTTCAGGGGGCTGAACTACAATGAGCAGTTCTTC.

By share of the sample, this clonotype is medium-sized. The chain employs TRBV5-1 and TRBJ2-7, with no clear D. The germline V and J ends were trimmed by 0 bases and 2 bases, with 12 bases remaining between them. CDR1 is SGHRS and CDR2 is YFSETQ in the germline V gene. The CDR3 contains 15 residues. Written as DNA, the CDR3 is TGCGCCAGCAGCTTGGGCGGAGTTTGGGCCTACGAGCAGTACTTC. Translated: CASSLGGVWAYEQYF.

This clonotype showed up many times. The CDR3 DNA reads as TGTGCCAGCAGCTTAGTGCTGGGCTTCGACTCCTACAATGAGCAGTTCTTC. It is translated as CASSLVLGFDSYNEQFF. The V call is TRBV11-2, the J call TRBJ2-1, with D hard to call. CDR1 and CDR2 (germline): SGHAT, FQNNGV. V lost 1 base to trimming and J lost 0 bases, with 13 bases between them. CDR3 length: 17 amino acids.

V gene TRBV5-5 combines with J gene TRBJ2-7, with unresolved D. The length of the CDR3 is 14 residues. Germline V gene lookup returns CDR1 SGHKS and CDR2 YYEKEE (reference sequence). The V end was cut by 2 bases, the J end by 6 bases, with 15 bases between. The CDR3 spells CASSFGQDAGEQYF. CDR3 coding DNA: TGTGCCAGCAGCTTCGGGCAGGACGCTGGCGAGCAGTACTTC.

This clonotype was seen more than once but under ten times. V usage is TRBV2 and J usage is TRBJ1-2; no clear D. V lost 4 bases to trimming and J lost 4 bases, with 13 bases between them. The CDR3 contains 14 residues. CDR1 SNHLY and CDR2 FYNNEI come from the germline V gene. CDR3 nucleotides: TGTGCCAGCAGTGTTATAGGGCAGCCCTATGGCTACACCTTC. This translates into CASSVIGQPYGYTF. The full variable domain, completed using reference TRBV2 and TRBJ1-2, is EPEVTQTPSHQVTQMGQEVILRCVPISNHLYFYWYRQILGQKVEFLVSFYNNEISEKSEIFDDQFSVERPDGSNFTLKIRSTKLEDSAMYFCASSVIGQPYGYTFGSGTRLTVV.

Many counts were recorded for this clonotype. V gene TRBV7-8 combines with J gene TRBJ2-2, with D maybe TRBD1 (5 bases). V gave up 5 bases and J gave up 0 bases, with 13 bases separating them. The CDR3 consists of 16 residues. Germline V gives CDR1 SGHVS, CDR2 FQNEAQ. Written as DNA, the CDR3 is TGTGCCAGCAGCCCCATTGGGGCAGCGAACACCGGGGAGCTGTTTTTT. Translation: CASSPIGAANTGELFF.

This clonotype was detected ten times or more. V and J are TRBV12-3 or TRBV12-4 and TRBJ2-1, with D maybe TRBD1 (5 bases). Trimming removed 5 bases from V and 6 bases from J, with 5 bases in between. The CDR3 loop spans 11 amino acids. CDR3 in DNA: TGTGCCAGCAGTGGGGCCAATGAGCAGTTCTTC. This sequence encodes CASSGANEQFF.

This clonotype was seen only a few times. The rearrangement uses TRBV30 and TRBJ2-3; tentatively, D is TRBD2 (6 bases). This CDR3 is 12 amino acids long. Germline lookup yields CDR1 GTSNPN and CDR2 SVGIG (reference sequence). The V end lost 1 base, the J end lost 8 bases, and 10 bases lay between the germline ends. Here the CDR3 reads CAWSAEEGTQYF. CDR3 DNA sequence: TGTGCCTGGAGTGCTGAGGAGGGTACGCAGTATTTT.

This clonotype was recorded a few times. The chain's CDR3 is CSARRGGLGETQYF. DNA for the CDR3: TGCAGTGCTAGACGGGGGGGCCTCGGAGAGACCCAGTACTTC. V gene TRBV20-1 combines with J gene TRBJ2-5; 8 nucleotides align to TRBD2. Germline CDR1 and CDR2: DFQATT and SNEGSKA (reference sequence). This CDR3 spans 14 amino acids. J lost 4 bases, V lost 2 bases, and 6 bases had no gene match.

This clonotype was seen ten or more times. The chain carries TRBV11-3 and TRBJ2-2; D ambiguous. Between the trimmed V and J ends, which lost 3 bases and 2 bases, there was a span of 4 bases. Germline loops: CDR1 SGHNT, CDR2 YENEEA. The CDR3 is made up of 13 amino acids. CDR3 coding DNA: TGTGCCAGCAGCTTGAGCAACACCGGGGAGCTGTTTTTT. Its translation is CASSLSNTGELFF.

This clonotype was seen repeatedly, ten times or more. The V gene is TRBV19, the J gene TRBJ2-6; D is possibly TRBD1 (6 bases). In germline, CDR1 is LNHDA, CDR2 SQIVND (reference sequence). CDR3 length: 19 residues. Trimming removed 9 bases at V and 2 bases at J, with 26 bases between. The CDR3 reads CASHIGGGRARAGANVLTF. As DNA, the CDR3 is TGTGCCAGCCACATAGGGGGTGGCAGGGCAAGAGCTGGGGCCAACGTCCTGACTTTC.